Shown below are 30 T cell receptor beta chains from a single sample sequenced in a study of cytomegalovirus exposure and HLA in healthy donors. The PCR had 60 Vbeta and 13 Jbeta primers. Sequencing used immunoSEQ multiplex PCR; TCRdb keeps in-frame clones, though not all of them. The table records around 150,000 clones, around 88% of them present only once. The sequenced sample was PBMCs. All receptors come from a woman in her thirties in good health and CMV-seronegative.

The gene calls are TRBV4-1 and TRBJ1-2; maybe TRBD1 (6 bases). V lost 1 base, J lost 5 bases, and 14 bases lay in between. CDR1 is MGHRA and CDR2 is YSYEKL in the germline V gene. CDR3 length equals 15 residues. CDR3 amino acids: CASSQVKGGSYGYTF. DNA of the CDR3: TGCGCCAGCAGCCAAGTCAAGGGGGGGAGTTATGGCTACACCTTC.

V and J are TRBV5-1 and TRBJ2-5, with 13 bases fitting TRBD2. CDR1 and CDR2 (germline): SGHRS, YFSETQ. The CDR3 has 17 residues. J was trimmed by 5 bases and V by 4 bases; bases with no gene match: 11. The CDR3 protein is CASSPYPLTSGGETQYF. DNA of the CDR3: TGCGCCAGCAGCCCCTATCCCTTGACTAGCGGGGGGGAGACCCAGTACTTC.

The V gene is TRBV5-1, the J gene TRBJ1-4, with TRBD1 identical over 11 bases. CDR1 SGHRS and CDR2 YFSETQ come from the germline V gene. The CDR3 runs 18 residues. V dropped 0 bases and J dropped 4; count of bases not matched to a gene: 8. In DNA, the CDR3 is TGCGCCAGCAGCTTGGGTCGGGACAGGGGGATCTTTAATGAAAAACTGTTTTTT. It encodes CASSLGRDRGIFNEKLFF.

The gene calls are TRBV18 and TRBJ2-7; 7 bases align to TRBD1. Germline trimming cut 5 bases from V and 1 base from J; bases unmatched to any gene: 5. The CDR3 length is 14 residues. Germline CDR1 KGHSH, CDR2 LQKENI. CDR3: CASSSRQGSYEQYF. Here the CDR3 DNA reads TGTGCCAGCTCATCCCGACAGGGTTCCTACGAGCAGTACTTC.

The rearrangement joins TRBV10-1 to TRBJ1-1, with D unresolved. This CDR3 spans 14 amino acids. CDR1 is WNHNN and CDR2 is SYGVQD in the germline V gene (reference sequence). V was shortened by 0 bases and J by 6 bases, with 11 bases between the two germline ends. The CDR3 bases are TGCGCCAGCAGTGAGTCCGGAGGCAGCCCTGAAGCTTTCTTT. Its protein is CASSESGGSPEAFF.

This sequence joins TRBV7-8 and TRBJ2-5, with 9 bases fitting TRBD1. The J call may be wrong; the DNA end is better matched by TRBJ2-7. Per the germline V gene, CDR1 is SGHVS and CDR2 is FQNEAQ. The CDR3 loop spans 11 amino acids. CDR3 in DNA: TGTGCCAGCAGGACAGGGGGCGAGCAGTACTTC. Its protein is CASRTGGEQYF.

The V call is TRBV7-9, the J call TRBJ2-7; 10 nucleotides line up with TRBD1. CDR1 is SEHNR, CDR2 FQNEAQ, per germline (reference sequence). V lost 6 bases, J lost 2 bases, and 1 base stayed unmatched. The CDR3 extends over 13 amino acids. CDR3 protein: CASSDRGPYEQYF. CDR3 bases: TGTGCCAGCAGTGACAGGGGGCCCTACGAGCAGTACTTC.

V is TRBV5-5 and J is TRBJ2-1, with TRBD2 matching 12 bases. Germline trimming cut 0 bases from V and 2 bases from J; bases unmatched to any gene: 3. The CDR3 length is 17 residues. Germline V CDR1 and CDR2: SGHKS, YYEKEE (reference sequence). CDR3: CASSLATSGGTYNEQFF. The CDR3 DNA is TGTGCCAGCAGCTTGGCTACTAGCGGGGGGACCTACAATGAGCAGTTCTTC. Variable domain in full (rest from reference TRBV5-5 and TRBJ2-1): DAGVTQSPTHLIKTRGQQVTLRCSPISGHKSVSWYQQVLGQGPQFIFQYYEKEERGRGNFPDRFSARQFPNYSSELNVNALLLGDSALYLCASSLATSGGTYNEQFFGPGTRLTVL.

The chain couples TRBV18 to TRBJ2-5; TRBD1 aligns across 7 bases. The ends lost 3 bases at V and 4 bases at J; junction bases unmatched: 8. CDR3 size: 15 residues. CDR1 and CDR2 (germline): KGHSH, LQKENI. CDR3 loop: CASSPPGTALETQYF. The CDR3 bases are TGTGCCAGCTCACCTCCCGGGACAGCACTAGAGACCCAGTACTTC.

V gene TRBV6-6 combines with J gene TRBJ2-1; 9 bases fit TRBD2. The ends lost 3 bases at V and 5 bases at J; junction bases unmatched: 5. Looked up from germline, CDR1 is MNHNY and CDR2 is SVGAGI (reference sequence). CDR3 size: 15 residues. This chain's CDR3 is CASSYFLAGNNEQFF. DNA of the CDR3: TGTGCCAGCAGTTATTTTCTAGCGGGAAACAATGAGCAGTTCTTC.

This sequence joins TRBV29-1 and TRBJ2-7; 13 bases line up with TRBD2. Per the germline V gene, CDR1 is SQVTM and CDR2 is ANQGSEA. The CDR3 has 14 residues. The junction had 9 bases not matched to a gene; V was cut back by 6 bases and J by 7 bases. For the CDR3, the DNA is TGCAGCGTCCGAGGACTAGCGGGAGAGATGGAGCAGTACTTC. This sequence encodes CSVRGLAGEMEQYF.

The chain uses TRBV27 and TRBJ1-3; D unclear. The CDR3 has 15 amino acids. V was trimmed by 4 bases and J by 0 bases, leaving 10 bases between them. Germline V gene data show CDR1 as MNHEY and CDR2 as SMNVEV (reference sequence). The CDR3 reads CASSSLLSSGNTIYF. The CDR3, as DNA: TGTGCCAGCAGTTCCCTCCTAAGCTCTGGAAACACCATATATTTT.

The chain couples TRBV9 to TRBJ2-6; D uncertain. Germline CDR1 reads SGDLS; CDR2 reads YYNGEE. This CDR3 comprises 13 residues. V was pared by 5 bases and J by 4 bases, with 7 bases between. The CDR3 DNA sequence: TGTGCCAGCAGGGGCGCCGGGGCCAACGTCCTGACTTTC. Amino acids: CASRGAGANVLTF.

The chain combines TRBV27 with TRBJ1-1; D is perhaps TRBD1 (5 bases). CDR3 length equals 12 residues. V gave up 8 bases and J gave up 4 bases, with 11 bases separating them. Germline V gene lookup returns CDR1 MNHEY and CDR2 SMNVEV (reference sequence). The CDR3 coding sequence is TGTGCCAGCGGACGCAGGGTCACTGAAGCTTTCTTT. It encodes CASGRRVTEAFF.

This chain's CDR3 is CASILQGTYEQYF. The DNA of the CDR3 is TGTGCCAGCATCTTACAGGGAACCTACGAGCAGTACTTC. This sequence joins TRBV5-5 and TRBJ2-7; maybe TRBD1 (6 bases). This CDR3 comprises 13 residues. Trimming cost V 6 bases and J 2 bases, with 12 bases left between them. The germline V gene encodes CDR1 SGHKS and CDR2 YYEKEE (reference sequence).

This clone appeared a few times. The genes are TRBV6-6 and TRBJ1-5, with TRBD1 as a possible D gene (5 bases). Germline lookup yields CDR1 MNHNY and CDR2 SVGAGI (reference sequence). V gave up 6 bases and J gave up 4 bases, with 16 bases separating them. This CDR3 region has 15 residues. The CDR3 region is CASSPGQGFNQPQHF. The CDR3 coding sequence is TGTGCCAGCAGCCCCGGGCAGGGCTTTAATCAGCCCCAGCATTTT.

The chain recombines TRBV27 with TRBJ2-7, with 13 bases aligning to TRBD2. This CDR3 has 21 amino acids. The V gene's germline CDR1 is MNHEY and CDR2 SMNVEV (reference sequence). The V gene end was trimmed by 5 bases and the J gene end by 0 bases; junction bases not matched to a gene: 19. The CDR3 loop reads CASSHLPGLAGIFLSSYEQYF. For the CDR3, the DNA is TGTGCCAGCAGTCACCTACCGGGACTAGCGGGGATATTCTTAAGCTCCTACGAGCAGTACTTC.

V usage is TRBV1 and J usage is TRBJ2-3; the table's D call, TRBD2, has no DNA check behind it. TRBV1 is flagged as a pseudogene. The CDR3 covers 17 residues. The CDR3 nucleotides are TGCACCAGCAGCCAAGAATTCGGTCGGGGAGGCACAGATACGCAGTATTTT. It codes for CTSSQEFGRGGTDTQYF.

This clone was recorded only once. The chain uses TRBV6-5 and TRBJ1-2, with 12 bases aligning to TRBD1. Germline V gene sequence: CDR1 MNHEY, CDR2 SVGAGI. The CDR3 is 15 residues long. Trimming took 10 bases from V and 4 from J; bases not matched to a gene: 10. The CDR3 loop reads CATIGGGQGAYGYTF. In nucleotides, the CDR3 is TGTGCCACCATCGGGGGGGGACAGGGGGCCTATGGCTACACCTTC.

The chain has TRBV5-4 and TRBJ1-2, with D perhaps matching TRBD1 (6 bases). This CDR3 spans 15 amino acids. Germline V gene lookup returns CDR1 SGHNT and CDR2 YYREEE (reference sequence). The V gene lost 0 bases and the J gene lost 8 bases, with 17 bases spanning the gap. CDR3 DNA sequence: TGTGCCAGCAGCTTGGTTGTCAGGGGATTAAGCGGCTACACCTTC. It encodes CASSLVVRGLSGYTF.

The rearrangement uses TRBV10-1 and TRBJ2-1; D uncertain. The CDR3 loop spans 12 amino acids. Germline loops: CDR1 WNHNN, CDR2 SYGVQD (reference sequence). The V end was cut by 3 bases, the J end by 10 bases, with 10 bases between. The chain's CDR3 is CASSDRVVEQFF. Written as DNA, the CDR3 is TGCGCCAGCAGTGACCGGGTGGTAGAGCAGTTCTTC.

This sequence joins TRBV9 and TRBJ2-1; 8 nucleotides line up with TRBD2. The CDR3 is 17 amino acids. Trimming removed 5 bases from V and 3 bases from J; junction bases left unmatched: 13. Germline CDR1 reads SGDLS; CDR2 reads YYNGEE. CDR3 bases: TGTGCCAGCAGTCCATTCTCCCTAGCGGGTCGCTACAATGAGCAGTTCTTC. Protein sequence: CASSPFSLAGRYNEQFF. The whole variable domain, filled in from reference TRBV9 and TRBJ2-1, reads DSGVTQTPKHLITATGQRVTLRCSPRSGDLSVYWYQQSLDQGLQFLIQYYNGEERAKGNILERFSAQQFPDLHSELNLSSLELGDSALYFCASSPFSLAGRYNEQFFGPGTRLTVL.

This chain uses TRBV7-2 with TRBJ2-7; a weak D match, TRBD2 (6 bases). Germline CDR1 SGHTA, CDR2 FQGNSA. There are 16 residues in the CDR3. The germline V and J ends were trimmed by 5 bases and 3 bases, with 20 bases remaining between them. The CDR3 region has the DNA TGTGCCAGCAGCGTCAACCCGGGACTGCCAGACTACGAGCAGTACTTC. As protein: CASSVNPGLPDYEQYF.

The V call is TRBV12-5, the J call TRBJ2-3, with 7 positions matching TRBD2. Germline lookup yields CDR1 LGHNT and CDR2 FRNRAP. The CDR3 has 14 residues. Trimming took 6 bases from V and 2 from J; bases not matched to a gene: 5. The CDR3 nucleotides read TGTGCTAGTGGCCCTCGGGAGGACACAGATACGCAGTATTTT. Residues: CASGPREDTDTQYF.

CDR3 residues: CASLKGQGVFF. The DNA for the CDR3 is TGTGCCAGTTTAAAAGGACAGGGTGTTTTCTTT. The chain has TRBV27 and TRBJ1-1, with 8 nucleotides matching TRBD1. CDR3 size: 11 residues. The germline CDR1 and CDR2 sequences are MNHEY and SMNVEV (reference sequence). The V gene end was trimmed by 9 bases and the J gene end by 13 bases; junction bases not matched to a gene: 10.

The table lists this clone with a count of one. The chain links TRBV6-1 to TRBJ1-1; 7 positions match TRBD1. V lost 5 bases to trimming and J lost 5 bases; unmatched junction nucleotides: 5. CDR1 and CDR2 from the germline V gene are MNHNS and SASEGT. The CDR3 is 13 amino acids. The chain's CDR3 is CASSPDRVTEAFF. The CDR3 DNA is TGTGCCAGCAGTCCTGACAGGGTTACTGAAGCTTTCTTT.

The rearrangement links TRBV7-9 to TRBJ2-6, with 7 bases identical to TRBD2. The V and J ends lost 4 bases and 6 bases, in that order; junction bases with no gene match: 6. Germline-derived CDR1 and CDR2 are SEHNR and FQNEAQ (reference sequence). The CDR3 is made up of 15 amino acids. This CDR3 reads CASSSWEGEANVLTF. The CDR3 DNA reads TGTGCCAGCAGCTCCTGGGAGGGAGAGGCCAACGTCCTGACTTTC.

V gene TRBV27 combines with J gene TRBJ2-7; 10 bases agree with TRBD2. The CDR3 has 16 amino acids. J lost 2 bases, V lost 6 bases, and 10 bases had no gene match. CDR1 and CDR2 (germline): MNHEY, SMNVEV (reference sequence). CDR3 residues: CASSPFSGRPTYEQYF. The DNA for the CDR3 is TGTGCCAGCAGCCCATTTAGCGGGAGGCCCACCTACGAGCAGTACTTC.

CDR3 nucleotides: TGTGCCAGCAGCCCGGGGACAGGACCCTACAATGAGCAGTTCTTC. It is translated as CASSPGTGPYNEQFF. The J gene is TRBJ2-1, the V gene TRBV11-2, with 8 bases that match TRBD1. The germline V gene encodes CDR1 SGHAT and CDR2 FQNNGV. The CDR3 totals 15 residues. V shed 5 bases, J shed 2 bases, and the junction held 5 bases outside the gene matches.

This clone was seen a handful of times. The rearrangement uses TRBV6-6 and TRBJ1-1; D may be TRBD1 (5 bases). This CDR3 is 15 amino acids long. Trimming stripped 0 bases from V and 4 bases from J, with 12 bases between. CDR1 MNHNY and CDR2 SVGAGI come from the germline V gene (reference sequence). Here the CDR3 DNA reads TGTGCCAGCAGTTACTCGTGGGGGGGGAGCACTGAAGCTTTCTTT. Encoded protein: CASSYSWGGSTEAFF.